These 4 T cell receptor beta chains originate from one sample sequenced in a study of T cells in Graves' hyperthyroidism and ophthalmopathy. It was RNA transcripts that yielded the amplified TCR beta CDR3 regions. During a first-round RT-PCR of the TCR CDR3, the HTBI primer set was used. Each CDR3 protein is one row after TCRdb ran MiXCR on the multiplex PCR reads. In the table there are 450,000 to 500,000 distinct CDR3 sequences, around a fifth of which are singletons. Sequencing was done on a sample of blood. Every receptor here comes from a woman in her sixties or seventies with Graves' ophthalmopathy.

This clonotype was observed a handful of times. CDR3: CRVTGDYTDTQYF. CDR3 DNA sequence: TGCAGGGTCACGGGAGACTACACAGATACGCAGTATTTT. This sequence joins TRBV20-1 and TRBJ2-3; a weak D match, TRBD2 (6 bases). This CDR3 has 13 residues. Per the germline V gene, CDR1 is DFQATT and CDR2 is SNEGSKA (reference sequence).

This clonotype was observed a few times. CDR3 coding DNA: TGTGCCAGCAGCTTAAGTGGTCCTAGCGGGAGGAGTCAGTATTTT. Translation: CASSLSGPSGRSQYF. The chain employs TRBV7-2 and TRBJ2-3; TRBD2 agrees at 11 bases. Germline V gene sequence: CDR1 SGHTA, CDR2 FQGNSA. The CDR3 sequence is 15 residues long. The V gene end was trimmed by 2 bases and the J gene end by 12 bases; junction bases not matched to a gene: 10.

V is TRBV11-2 and J is TRBJ2-5; D is possibly TRBD2 (7 bases). Between the trimmed V and J ends, which lost 5 bases and 6 bases, there was a span of 10 bases. The germline gives CDR1 SGHAT, CDR2 FQNNGV. The CDR3 has 12 residues. The CDR3 DNA sequence: TGTGCCAGCAGCCGGGGGGCCCAGACCCAGTACTTC. This codes for CASSRGAQTQYF.

This clonotype was counted between two and nine times. The rearrangement uses TRBV15 and TRBJ1-6; 10 bases fit TRBD1. The CDR3 extends over 15 amino acids. V dropped 0 bases and J dropped 9; count of bases not matched to a gene: 2. CDR1 and CDR2 from the germline V gene are LNHNV and YYDKDF (reference sequence). For the CDR3, the DNA is TGTGCCACCAGCAGAGATGGGACAGGGGTTTCACCCCTCCACTTT. Residues: CATSRDGTGVSPLHF.